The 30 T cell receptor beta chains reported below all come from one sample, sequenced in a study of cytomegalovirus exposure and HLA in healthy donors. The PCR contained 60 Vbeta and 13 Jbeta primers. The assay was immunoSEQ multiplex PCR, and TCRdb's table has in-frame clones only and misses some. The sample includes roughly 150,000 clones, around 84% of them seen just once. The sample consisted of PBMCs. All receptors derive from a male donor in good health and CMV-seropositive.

CDR3 region: CASRVRGLGVGEQYF. In nucleotides, the CDR3 is TGTGCCAGCAGAGTGAGGGGGCTAGGAGTTGGCGAGCAGTACTTC. The chain has TRBV28 and TRBJ2-7; 7 bases are shared with TRBD1. Germline values: CDR1 MDHEN, CDR2 SYDVKM. V lost 6 bases and J lost 6; bases outside the gene matches: 14. The CDR3 covers 15 residues.

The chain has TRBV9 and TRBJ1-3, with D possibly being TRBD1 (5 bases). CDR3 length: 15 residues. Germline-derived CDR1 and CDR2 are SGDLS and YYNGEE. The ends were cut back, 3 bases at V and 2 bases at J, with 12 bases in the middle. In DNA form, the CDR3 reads TGTGCCAGCAGCGCTTCCACGGGGGCTGGAAACACCATATATTTT. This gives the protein CASSASTGAGNTIYF.

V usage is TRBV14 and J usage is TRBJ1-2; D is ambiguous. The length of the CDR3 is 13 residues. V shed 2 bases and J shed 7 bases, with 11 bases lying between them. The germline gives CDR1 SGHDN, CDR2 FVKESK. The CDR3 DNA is TGTGCCAGCAGCCAACGGGTATTGGGTGGCTACACCTTC. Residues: CASSQRVLGGYTF.

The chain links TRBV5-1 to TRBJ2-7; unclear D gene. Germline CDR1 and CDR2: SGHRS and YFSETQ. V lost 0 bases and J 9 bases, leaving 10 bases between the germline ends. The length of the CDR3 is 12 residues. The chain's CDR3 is CASSLGETPQYF. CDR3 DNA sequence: TGCGCCAGCAGCTTGGGAGAGACACCGCAGTACTTC.

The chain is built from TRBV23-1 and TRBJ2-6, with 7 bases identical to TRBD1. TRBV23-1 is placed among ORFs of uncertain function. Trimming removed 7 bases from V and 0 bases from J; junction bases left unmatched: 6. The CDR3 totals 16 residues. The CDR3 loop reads CASKRGHISGANVLTF. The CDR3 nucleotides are TGCGCCAGCAAAAGGGGGCACATCTCTGGGGCCAACGTCCTGACTTTC.

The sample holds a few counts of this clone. The CDR3 reads CASSQTGGPYNEQFF. The DNA for the CDR3 is TGCGCCAGCAGCCAAACCGGGGGTCCCTACAATGAGCAGTTCTTC. The J gene is TRBJ2-1, the V gene TRBV4-3; perhaps TRBD2 as D (6 bases). Looked up from germline, CDR1 is LGHNA and CDR2 is YSLEER. Trimming took off 2 bases at V and 2 bases at J, with 10 bases between the two ends. CDR3 length: 15 amino acids.

The CDR3 loop reads CASSSRHLRAEGTEAFF. DNA for the CDR3: TGCGCCAGCAGCTCACGCCATCTCAGGGCGGAGGGCACTGAAGCTTTCTTT. V and J are TRBV5-1 and TRBJ1-1; D is perhaps TRBD1 (5 bases). The CDR3 length is 17 residues. Per germline, CDR1 SGHRS and CDR2 YFSETQ. V gave up 3 bases and J gave up 4 bases, with 22 bases separating them.

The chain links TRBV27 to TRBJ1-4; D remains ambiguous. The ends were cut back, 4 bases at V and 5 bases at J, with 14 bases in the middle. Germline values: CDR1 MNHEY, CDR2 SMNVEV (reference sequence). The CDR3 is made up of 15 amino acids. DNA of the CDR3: TGTGCCAGCAGTTCCGCGGGCCTTATAAATGAAAAACTGTTTTTT. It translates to CASSSAGLINEKLFF. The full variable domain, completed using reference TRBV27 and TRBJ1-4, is EAQVTQNPRYLITVTGKKLTVTCSQNMNHEYMSWYRQDPGLGLRQIYYSMNVEVTDKGDVPEGYKVSRKEKRNFPLILESPSPNQTSLYFCASSSAGLINEKLFFGSGTQLSVL.

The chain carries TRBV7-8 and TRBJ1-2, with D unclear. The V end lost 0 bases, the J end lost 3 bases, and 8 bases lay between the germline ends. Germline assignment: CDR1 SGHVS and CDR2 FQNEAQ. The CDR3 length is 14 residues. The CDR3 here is CASSLARKDYGYTF. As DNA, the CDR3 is TGTGCCAGCAGCTTAGCCAGGAAAGACTATGGCTACACCTTC.

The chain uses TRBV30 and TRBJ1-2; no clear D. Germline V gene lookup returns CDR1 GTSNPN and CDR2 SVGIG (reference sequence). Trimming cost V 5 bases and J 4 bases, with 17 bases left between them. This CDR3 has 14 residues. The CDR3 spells CAWLDTVPIYGYTF. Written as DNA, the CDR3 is TGTGCCTGGTTAGACACTGTTCCCATCTATGGCTACACCTTC. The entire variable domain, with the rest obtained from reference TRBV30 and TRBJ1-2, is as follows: SQTIHQWPATLVQPVGSPLSLECTVEGTSNPNLYWYRQAAGRGLQLLFYSVGIGQISSEVPQNLSASRPQDRQFILSSKKLLLSDSGFYLCAWLDTVPIYGYTFGSGTRLTVV.

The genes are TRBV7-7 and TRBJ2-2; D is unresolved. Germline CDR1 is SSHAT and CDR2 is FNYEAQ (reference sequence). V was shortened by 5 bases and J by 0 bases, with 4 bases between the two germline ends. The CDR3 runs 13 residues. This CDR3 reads CASSTSNTGELFF. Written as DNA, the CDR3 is TGTGCCAGCAGCACATCGAACACCGGGGAGCTGTTTTTT.

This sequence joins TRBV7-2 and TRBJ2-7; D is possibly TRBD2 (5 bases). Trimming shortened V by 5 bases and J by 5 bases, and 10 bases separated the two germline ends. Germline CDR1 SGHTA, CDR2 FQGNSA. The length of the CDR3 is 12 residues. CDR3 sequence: CASSLVGNEQYF. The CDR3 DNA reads TGTGCCAGCAGCCTAGTCGGGAACGAGCAGTACTTC. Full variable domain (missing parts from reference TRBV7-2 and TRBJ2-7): GAGVSQSPSNKVTEKGKDVELRCDPISGHTALYWYRQSLGQGLEFLIYFQGNSAPDKSGLPSDRFSAERTGGSVSTLTIQRTQQEDSAVYLCASSLVGNEQYFGPGTRLTVT.

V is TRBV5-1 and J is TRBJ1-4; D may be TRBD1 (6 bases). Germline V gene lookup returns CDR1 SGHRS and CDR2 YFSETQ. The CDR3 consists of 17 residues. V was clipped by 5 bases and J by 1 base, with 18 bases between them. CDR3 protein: CASRKTGWSGTNEKLFF. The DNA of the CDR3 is TGCGCCAGCAGAAAGACAGGCTGGAGTGGAACTAATGAAAAACTGTTTTTT.

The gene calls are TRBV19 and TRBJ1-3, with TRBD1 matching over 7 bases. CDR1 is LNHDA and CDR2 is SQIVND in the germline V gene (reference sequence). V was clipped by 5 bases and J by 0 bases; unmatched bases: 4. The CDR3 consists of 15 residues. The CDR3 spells CASSAGTDSGNTIYF. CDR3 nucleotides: TGTGCCAGTAGTGCCGGGACAGACTCTGGAAACACCATATATTTT.

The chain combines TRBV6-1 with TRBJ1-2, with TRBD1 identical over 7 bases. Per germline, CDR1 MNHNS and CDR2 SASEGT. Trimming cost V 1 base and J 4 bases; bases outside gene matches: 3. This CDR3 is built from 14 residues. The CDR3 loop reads CASSEGTGVYGYTF. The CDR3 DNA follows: TGTGCCAGCAGTGAAGGGACAGGCGTCTATGGCTACACCTTC.

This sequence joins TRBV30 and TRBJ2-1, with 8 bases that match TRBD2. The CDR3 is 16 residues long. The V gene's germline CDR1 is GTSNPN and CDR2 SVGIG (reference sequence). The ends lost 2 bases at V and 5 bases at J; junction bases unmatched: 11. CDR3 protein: CAWSTSGTRRNNEQFF. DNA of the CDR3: TGTGCCTGGAGTACCTCCGGGACTAGGAGAAACAATGAGCAGTTCTTC.

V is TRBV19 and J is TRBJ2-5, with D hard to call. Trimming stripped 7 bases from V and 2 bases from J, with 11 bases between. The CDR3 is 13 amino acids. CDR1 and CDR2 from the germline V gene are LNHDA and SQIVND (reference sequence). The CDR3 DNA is TGTGCCAGTAATTCACAGAGACAAGAGACCCAGTACTTC. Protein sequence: CASNSQRQETQYF.

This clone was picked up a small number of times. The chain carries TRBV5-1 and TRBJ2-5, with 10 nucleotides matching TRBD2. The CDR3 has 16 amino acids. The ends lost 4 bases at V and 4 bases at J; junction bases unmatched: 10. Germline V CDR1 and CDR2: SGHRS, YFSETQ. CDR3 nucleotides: TGCGCCAGCAGCGAAAGAGCGGGAGGGGTGGGAGAGACCCAGTACTTC. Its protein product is CASSERAGGVGETQYF. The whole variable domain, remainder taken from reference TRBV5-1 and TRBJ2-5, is KAGVTQTPRYLIKTRGQQVTLSCSPISGHRSVSWYQQTPGQGLQFLFEYFSETQRNKGNFPGRFSGRQFSNSRSEMNVSTLELGDSALYLCASSERAGGVGETQYFGPGTRLLVL.

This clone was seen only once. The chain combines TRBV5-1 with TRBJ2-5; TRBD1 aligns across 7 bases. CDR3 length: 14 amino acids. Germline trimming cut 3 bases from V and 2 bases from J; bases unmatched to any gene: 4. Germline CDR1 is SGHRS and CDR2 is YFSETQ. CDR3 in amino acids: CASSSGQAQETQYF. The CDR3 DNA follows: TGCGCCAGCAGCTCCGGACAGGCGCAAGAGACCCAGTACTTC.

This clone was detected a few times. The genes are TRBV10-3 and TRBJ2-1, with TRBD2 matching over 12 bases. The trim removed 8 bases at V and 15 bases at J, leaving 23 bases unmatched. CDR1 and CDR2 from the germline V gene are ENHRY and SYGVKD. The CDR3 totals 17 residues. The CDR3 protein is CAIGSRGTSGSVSLPFF. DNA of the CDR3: TGTGCCATCGGGTCCAGAGGGACTAGCGGGTCGGTAAGCTTGCCGTTCTTC.

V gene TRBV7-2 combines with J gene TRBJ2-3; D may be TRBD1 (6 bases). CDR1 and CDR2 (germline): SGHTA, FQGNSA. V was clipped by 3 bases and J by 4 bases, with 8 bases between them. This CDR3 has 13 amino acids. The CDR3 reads CASSFRGSDTQYF. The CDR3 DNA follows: TGTGCCAGCAGCTTCAGGGGTTCAGATACGCAGTATTTT.

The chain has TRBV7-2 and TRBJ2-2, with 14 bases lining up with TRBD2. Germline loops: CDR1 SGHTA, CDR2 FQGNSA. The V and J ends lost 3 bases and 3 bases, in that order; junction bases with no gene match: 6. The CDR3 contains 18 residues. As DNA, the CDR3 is TGTGCCAGCAGCTTCTCGGGACTAGCGGGAGCATACACCGGGGAGCTGTTTTTT. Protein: CASSFSGLAGAYTGELFF.

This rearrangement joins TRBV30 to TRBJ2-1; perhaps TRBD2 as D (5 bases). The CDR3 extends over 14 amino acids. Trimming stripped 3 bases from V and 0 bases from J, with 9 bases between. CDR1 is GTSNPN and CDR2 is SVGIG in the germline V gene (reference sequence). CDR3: CAWRSGDSYNEQFF. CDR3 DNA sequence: TGTGCCTGGAGGAGCGGTGACTCCTACAATGAGCAGTTCTTC.

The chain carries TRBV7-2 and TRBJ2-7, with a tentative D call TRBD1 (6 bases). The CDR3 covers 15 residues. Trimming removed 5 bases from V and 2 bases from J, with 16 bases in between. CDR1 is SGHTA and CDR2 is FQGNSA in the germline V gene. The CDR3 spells CASSPPPNRAYEQYF. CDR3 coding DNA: TGTGCCAGCAGCCCCCCTCCGAACAGGGCCTACGAGCAGTACTTC.

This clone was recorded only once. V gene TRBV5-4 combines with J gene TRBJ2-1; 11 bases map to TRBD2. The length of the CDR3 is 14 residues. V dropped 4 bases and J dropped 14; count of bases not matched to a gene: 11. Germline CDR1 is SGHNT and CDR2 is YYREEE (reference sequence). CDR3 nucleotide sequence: TGTGCCAGCAGCCCGGGACTAGCGGATGGGCGGGAGTTCTTC. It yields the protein CASSPGLADGREFF.

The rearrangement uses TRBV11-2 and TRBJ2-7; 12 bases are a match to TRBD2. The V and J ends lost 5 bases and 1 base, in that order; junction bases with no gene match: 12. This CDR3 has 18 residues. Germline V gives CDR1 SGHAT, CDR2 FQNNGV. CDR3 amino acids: CASSGPQPSGGGSYEQYF. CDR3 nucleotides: TGTGCCAGCAGCGGTCCCCAGCCTAGCGGGGGGGGGTCCTACGAGCAGTACTTC.

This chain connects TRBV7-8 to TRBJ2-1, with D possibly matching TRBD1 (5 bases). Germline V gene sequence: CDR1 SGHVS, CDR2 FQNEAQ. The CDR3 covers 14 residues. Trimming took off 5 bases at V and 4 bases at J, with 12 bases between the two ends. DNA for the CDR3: TGTGCCAGCAGCCCCAAGGGGCTATACAATGAGCAGTTCTTC. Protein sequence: CASSPKGLYNEQFF.

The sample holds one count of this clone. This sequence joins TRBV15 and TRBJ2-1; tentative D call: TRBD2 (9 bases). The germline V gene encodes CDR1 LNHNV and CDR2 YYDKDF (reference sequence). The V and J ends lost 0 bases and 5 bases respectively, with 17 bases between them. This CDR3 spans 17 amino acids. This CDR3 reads CATSRDQGAGGNNEQFF. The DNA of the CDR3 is TGTGCCACCAGCAGAGATCAGGGGGCGGGAGGGAACAATGAGCAGTTCTTC.

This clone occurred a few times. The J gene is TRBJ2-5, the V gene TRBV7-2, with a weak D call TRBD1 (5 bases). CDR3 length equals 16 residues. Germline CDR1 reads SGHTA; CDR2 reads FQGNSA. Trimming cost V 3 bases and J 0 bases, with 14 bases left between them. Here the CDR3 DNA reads TGTGCCAGCAGCTTCTTTCAGGGCAGGTACCAAGAGACCCAGTACTTC. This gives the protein CASSFFQGRYQETQYF.

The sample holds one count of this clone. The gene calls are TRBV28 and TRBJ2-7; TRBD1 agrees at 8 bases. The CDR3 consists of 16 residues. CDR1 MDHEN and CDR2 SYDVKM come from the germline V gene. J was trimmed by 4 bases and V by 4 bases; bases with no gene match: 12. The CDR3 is CASSSYRTGRFYEQYF. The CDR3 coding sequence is TGTGCCAGCAGTTCCTACCGGACAGGGAGGTTTTACGAGCAGTACTTC.